Below are 8 T cell receptor beta chains sequenced from a single sample in a study of blood T cells in healthy people across ages. The authors ran a second PCR of about 7 to 11 cycles using a sample-barcoded 5' primer and a J-beta primer mix. TCRdb reanalysed the 5' RACE reads using MiXCR and keeps one entry per CDR3 protein. The sample has around 2 million distinct CDR3 sequences; about two fifths are singletons. The sample comprised blood. The receptors here all came from a human donor in good health.

This clonotype was seen only a few times. This chain connects TRBV4-1 to TRBJ2-7, with TRBD2 matching 11 bases. Germline-derived CDR1 and CDR2 are MGHRA and YSYEKL. The CDR3 has 18 amino acids. With 0 bases clipped from V and 6 bases from J, the junction kept 13 bases outside the gene matches. CDR3 in amino acids: CASSQDRGASGGPIEQYF. CDR3 sequence (DNA): TGCGCCAGCAGCCAAGATCGAGGGGCTAGCGGGGGGCCAATCGAGCAGTACTTC.

The rearrangement links TRBV28 to TRBJ2-1, with D possibly matching TRBD1 (5 bases). The length of the CDR3 is 15 residues. Trimming left V 5 bases short and J 4 bases short, with 15 bases between. Germline values: CDR1 MDHEN, CDR2 SYDVKM. CDR3 protein: CASSPSSQGYNEQFF. The CDR3 coding sequence is TGTGCCAGCAGTCCATCATCTCAGGGTTACAATGAGCAGTTCTTC.

The chain couples TRBV24-1 to TRBJ1-5; D gene ambiguous. Per the germline V gene, CDR1 is KGHDR and CDR2 is SFDVKD. This CDR3 is built from 16 residues. V shed 3 bases and J shed 1 base, with 12 bases lying between them. The CDR3 loop is CATSDNGGLSNQPQHF. The CDR3, as DNA: TGTGCCACCAGTGATAATGGCGGGCTAAGCAATCAGCCCCAGCATTTT.

This clonotype was seen only a few times. The chain links TRBV6-5 to TRBJ2-1, with a weak D call TRBD2 (6 bases). Germline CDR1 is MNHEY and CDR2 is SVGAGI. V was cut by 0 bases and J by 2 bases, with 11 bases left in between. The CDR3 is made up of 16 amino acids. The CDR3 region is CASSYSIGEAYNEQFF. The CDR3 bases are TGTGCCAGCAGTTACTCAATAGGGGAGGCCTACAATGAGCAGTTCTTC.

V is TRBV25-1 and J is TRBJ2-7; 8 bases fit TRBD1. There are 15 residues in the CDR3. Germline CDR1 is MGHDK and CDR2 is SYGVNS. J lost 7 bases, V lost 4 bases, and 12 bases had no gene match. CDR3 sequence: CASSGRGYTGGEQYF. In DNA, the CDR3 is TGTGCCAGCAGTGGCCGTGGATATACAGGGGGGGAGCAGTACTTC.

This clonotype was recorded at least ten times. V and J are TRBV7-9 and TRBJ1-1, with D maybe TRBD1 (5 bases). V lost 4 bases and J lost 3, with 9 bases in between. There are 13 residues in the CDR3. CDR1 and CDR2 (germline): SEHNR, FQNEAQ (reference sequence). The CDR3 protein is CASSSTAYTEAFF. DNA of the CDR3: TGTGCCAGCAGCTCGACAGCGTACACTGAAGCTTTCTTT.

This clonotype was observed a few times. Here the CDR3 DNA reads TGCAGTGCTAGAGATCCATTTGGGACAGGAGGCACAGATACGCAGTATTTT. Translating it yields CSARDPFGTGGTDTQYF. The V call is TRBV20-1, the J call TRBJ2-3, with 8 bases identical to TRBD1. The V and J ends lost 0 bases and 1 base, in that order; junction bases with no gene match: 9. The germline V gene encodes CDR1 DFQATT and CDR2 SNEGSKA (reference sequence). CDR3 length: 17 amino acids.

This rearrangement joins TRBV11-3 to TRBJ1-1; maybe TRBD1 (6 bases). The V end lost 5 bases, the J end lost 5 bases, and 15 bases lay between the germline ends. This CDR3 has 14 amino acids. Germline V gene lookup returns CDR1 SGHNT and CDR2 YENEEA. CDR3: CASSGRTEKTEAFF. CDR3 DNA sequence: TGTGCCAGCAGCGGGCGGACAGAAAAAACTGAAGCTTTCTTT.